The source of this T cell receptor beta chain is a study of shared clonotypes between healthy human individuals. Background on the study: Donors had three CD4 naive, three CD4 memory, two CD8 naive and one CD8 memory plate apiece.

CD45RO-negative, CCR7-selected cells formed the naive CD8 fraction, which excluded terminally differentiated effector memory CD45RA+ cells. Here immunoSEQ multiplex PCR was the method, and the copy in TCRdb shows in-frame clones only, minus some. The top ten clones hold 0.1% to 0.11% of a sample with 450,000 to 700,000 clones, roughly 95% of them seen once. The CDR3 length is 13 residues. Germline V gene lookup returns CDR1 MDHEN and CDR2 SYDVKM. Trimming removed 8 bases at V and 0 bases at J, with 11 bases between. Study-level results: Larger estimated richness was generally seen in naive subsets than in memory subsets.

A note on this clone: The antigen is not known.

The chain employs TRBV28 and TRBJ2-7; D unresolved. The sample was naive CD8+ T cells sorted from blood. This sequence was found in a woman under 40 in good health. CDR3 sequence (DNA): TGTGCCAGCGCTATGAGGAGCTCCTACGAGCAGTACTTC. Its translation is CASAMRSSYEQYF.